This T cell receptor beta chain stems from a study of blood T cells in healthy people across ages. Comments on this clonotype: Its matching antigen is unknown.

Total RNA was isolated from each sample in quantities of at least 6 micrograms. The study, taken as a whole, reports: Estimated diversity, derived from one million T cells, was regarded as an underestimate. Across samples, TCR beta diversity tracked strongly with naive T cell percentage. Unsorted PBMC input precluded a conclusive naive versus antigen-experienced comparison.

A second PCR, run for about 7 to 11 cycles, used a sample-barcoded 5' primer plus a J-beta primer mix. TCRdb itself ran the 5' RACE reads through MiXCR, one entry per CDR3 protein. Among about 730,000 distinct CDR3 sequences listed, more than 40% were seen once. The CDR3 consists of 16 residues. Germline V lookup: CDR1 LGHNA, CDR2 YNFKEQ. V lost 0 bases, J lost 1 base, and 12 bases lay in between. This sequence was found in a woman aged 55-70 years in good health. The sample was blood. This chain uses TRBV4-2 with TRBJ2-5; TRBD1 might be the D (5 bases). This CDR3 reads CASSQDLRQRQETQYF. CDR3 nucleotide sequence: TGTGCCAGCAGCCAAGATTTACGACAGCGCCAAGAGACCCAGTACTTC.